Ten or more counts support the clone carrying this T cell receptor beta chain. The antigen is undetermined. The sample comes from a study of T cells in Graves' hyperthyroidism and ophthalmopathy. It was RNA transcripts that yielded the amplified TCR beta CDR3 regions. Using the HTBI primer set, a first-round RT-PCR was run on the TCR CDR3. TCRdb redid the calling of the multiplex PCR reads with MiXCR, one entry per CDR3 protein. Among hundreds of thousands of distinct CDR3 sequences listed, roughly 22% were seen once. Criteria for exclusion of patients were uncontrolled infection, other autoimmune disease, pregnancy or lactation. Fresh 10 ml peripheral blood yielded PBMCs. Study observations and caveats: Most thyroid-expanded clonotypes above 0.001 were also found in blood. Ophthalmopathy cases were set apart from stable hyperthyroidism by a 13 V-J model.

The junction had 6 bases not matched to a gene; V was cut back by 5 bases and J by 9 bases. The length of the CDR3 is 15 residues. Germline values: CDR1 SGHVS, CDR2 FNYEAQ. This rearrangement joins TRBV7-6 to TRBJ2-1; TRBD2 agrees at 14 bases. The sample comprised blood. The TCR comes from a man aged 25-40 years with Graves' ophthalmopathy. The CDR3 region is CASSRGLAGVVEQFF. The DNA for the CDR3 is TGTGCCAGCAGCCGGGGACTAGCGGGAGTGGTTGAGCAGTTCTTC.